This paragraph reports one TCR beta chain. Its target is unknown. The CDR3 has 17 amino acids. V was clipped by 3 bases and J by 3 bases; unmatched bases: 9. Per the germline V gene, CDR1 is LNHDA and CDR2 is SQIVND (reference sequence). These data belong to a study of radiotherapy plus CTLA-4 blockade in lung cancer. General observations from the study: In blood, tumor-derived TCR clones expanded after radiotherapy plus ipilimumab.

Produced via immunoSEQ multiplex PCR; TCRdb's table is partial and in-frame only. Seen here are about 77,000 clones, roughly 74% observed once, and the top ten hold 9.5% to 10%. The chain employs TRBV19 and TRBJ2-2, with TRBD1 matching over 8 bases. The source of this sequence is a human donor with non-small cell lung cancer whose response to radiotherapy plus ipilimumab could not be evaluated. Sequencing used peripheral blood, obtained from a patient treated with radiotherapy plus ipilimumab. The CDR3 region is CASSILTGGVDTGELFF. Here the CDR3 DNA reads TGTGCCAGTAGTATCTTAACAGGGGGAGTCGACACCGGGGAGCTGTTTTTT.